A single sample is the source of the 23 T cell receptor beta chains below, sequenced in a study of blood T cell repertoires in COVID-19. The assay was immunoSEQ multiplex PCR, and TCRdb's table has in-frame clones only and misses some. This table holds about 340,000 clones, about 86% found once. Input material: peripheral blood. The receptors originated from a man aged 30 to 45 with active or convalescent COVID-19.

This chain uses TRBV5-1 with TRBJ2-5, with 9 bases identical to TRBD2. V gave up 5 bases and J gave up 3 bases; unmatched junction bases: 5. CDR1 is SGHRS and CDR2 is YFSETQ in the germline V gene. The CDR3 runs to 14 residues. The CDR3 protein is CASSGRGGEETQYF. The CDR3 nucleotides read TGCGCCAGCAGTGGGCGGGGGGGCGAAGAGACCCAGTACTTC.

This rearrangement joins TRBV3-1 (or the pseudogene TRBV3-2) to TRBJ2-7, with D perhaps matching TRBD2 (5 bases). With 2 bases removed from V and 10 bases from J, the gap between germline ends came to 18 bases. The CDR3 runs 14 residues. The germline CDR1 and CDR2 sequences are LGHDT and YNNKEL (reference sequence). The CDR3 here is CASSQRSASGTQYF. The CDR3 nucleotides read TGTGCCAGCAGCCAAAGGTCGGCCTCGGGAACCCAGTACTTC.

This clone was detected once. This sequence joins TRBV13 and TRBJ2-5, with D possibly TRBD2 on 5 matching bases. Per the germline V gene, CDR1 is PRHDT and CDR2 is FYEKMQ (reference sequence). The CDR3 spans 14 residues. Trimming left V 4 bases short and J 4 bases short, with 13 bases between. Written as DNA, the CDR3 is TGTGCCAGCAGCTCAGAGGGCGGTGGAGAGACCCAGTACTTC. Translated, it gives CASSSEGGGETQYF.

V usage is TRBV19 and J usage is TRBJ2-3, with TRBD2 identical over 7 bases. V lost 6 bases and J lost 4; bases outside the gene matches: 10. The CDR3 sequence is 15 residues long. From germline, CDR1 is LNHDA and CDR2 SQIVND (reference sequence). CDR3 region: CASSDGGGTADTQYF. CDR3 nucleotide sequence: TGTGCCAGTAGCGACGGGGGAGGGACTGCAGATACGCAGTATTTT.

This rearrangement joins TRBV19 to TRBJ1-5, with D uncertain. The CDR3 is 14 amino acids. Looked up from germline, CDR1 is LNHDA and CDR2 is SQIVND (reference sequence). With 1 base removed from V and 3 bases from J, the gap between germline ends came to 7 bases. In DNA, the CDR3 is TGTGCCAGTAGTATAGCCGACACCAATCAGCCCCAGCATTTT. This translates into CASSIADTNQPQHF.

The V gene is TRBV25-1, the J gene TRBJ2-5, with TRBD1 matching 7 bases. V lost 1 base and J lost 4; bases outside the gene matches: 9. Germline CDR1 reads MGHDK; CDR2 reads SYGVNS. The length of the CDR3 is 16 residues. DNA for the CDR3: TGTGCCAGCAGTGAATGGACAGGATCGGGCGGAGAGACCCAGTACTTC. Protein: CASSEWTGSGGETQYF.

This clone was detected only once. The gene calls are TRBV5-1 and TRBJ2-2, with D possibly TRBD2 on 6 matching bases. Trimming took 5 bases from V and 5 from J, leaving 19 bases between them. Germline V gives CDR1 SGHRS, CDR2 YFSETQ. This CDR3 region has 16 residues. CDR3 sequence reads: CASRPGRLTGTGELFF. CDR3 DNA sequence: TGCGCCAGCAGGCCGGGGAGGCTTACGGGGACCGGGGAGCTGTTTTTT.

The chain couples TRBV4-3 to TRBJ1-2; D not certain. The CDR3 is 16 amino acids. Germline lookup yields CDR1 LGHNA and CDR2 YSLEER. V gave up 1 base and J gave up 3 bases, with 15 bases separating them. CDR3 residues: CASSQAAAPAHYGYTF. CDR3 sequence (DNA): TGCGCCAGCAGCCAAGCCGCGGCTCCGGCTCACTATGGCTACACCTTC.

CDR3 amino acids: CASSFPNYNEQFF. CDR3 in DNA: TGTGCCAGCAGCTTCCCAAACTACAATGAGCAGTTCTTC. The chain is built from TRBV7-2 and TRBJ2-1, with D hard to call. Germline V gene sequence: CDR1 SGHTA, CDR2 FQGNSA. Trimming stripped 3 bases from V and 3 bases from J, with 6 bases between. CDR3 length: 13 amino acids.

There are a few counts of this clone. The chain joins TRBV6-5 to TRBJ2-1; 16 nucleotides align to TRBD2. Trimming cost V 5 bases and J 13 bases; bases outside gene matches: 8. The CDR3 spans 15 residues. Germline V gives CDR1 MNHEY, CDR2 SVGAGI. The CDR3 DNA follows: TGTGCCAGCAGTCCCGGGACTAGCGGGAGGGCCTTCCAGTTCTTC. Encoded protein: CASSPGTSGRAFQFF.

This clone has more than one count but fewer than ten. CDR3 nucleotide sequence: TGCGCCAGCAGCCAGGAGGGACAGGGGTGGAAAGAAAAACTGTTTTTT. It codes for CASSQEGQGWKEKLFF. The chain is built from TRBV4-1 and TRBJ1-4; 10 bases are a match to TRBD1. CDR3 length: 16 residues. J was trimmed by 8 bases and V by 3 bases; bases with no gene match: 9. In germline, CDR1 is MGHRA, CDR2 YSYEKL.

The chain recombines TRBV18 with TRBJ1-2; 7 positions agree with TRBD1. Germline values: CDR1 KGHSH, CDR2 LQKENI. CDR3 length: 17 amino acids. With V trimmed by 1 base and J by 4 bases, 12 bases remained unmatched. The chain's CDR3 is CASSPLGRDRGIYGYTF. In DNA form, the CDR3 reads TGTGCCAGCTCACCACTCGGCCGGGACAGAGGCATCTATGGCTACACCTTC.

The chain couples TRBV6-2 or TRBV6-3 to TRBJ1-5, with no clear D. The CDR3 length is 16 residues. Trimming pared 3 bases from V and 1 base from J, leaving 13 bases between. CDR1 and CDR2 (germline): MNHEY, SVGEGT. This CDR3 reads CASSYAPGRSNQPQHF. The CDR3 nucleotides read TGTGCCAGCAGTTATGCCCCAGGTAGGAGCAATCAGCCCCAGCATTTT.

The rearrangement links TRBV6-4 to TRBJ2-3; TRBD2 is a possible D gene (6 bases). From germline, CDR1 is MRHNA and CDR2 SNTAGT. Trimming shortened V by 2 bases and J by 0 bases, and 12 bases separated the two germline ends. CDR3 length equals 16 residues. CDR3 nucleotides: TGTGCCAGCAGTGACGAGGCGGGACCAAGCACAGATACGCAGTATTTT. Translating it yields CASSDEAGPSTDTQYF.

This clone was recorded only once. The chain is built from TRBV6-5 and TRBJ2-7; tentative D call: TRBD1 (6 bases). Germline CDR1 and CDR2: MNHEY and SVGAGI. V gave up 2 bases and J gave up 2 bases, with 16 bases separating them. This CDR3 has 16 residues. CDR3 sequence reads: CASSYSRWDITYEQYF. As DNA, the CDR3 is TGTGCCAGCAGTTACAGCCGTTGGGACATCACCTACGAGCAGTACTTC.

This sequence joins TRBV6-5 and TRBJ1-4, with a tentative D call TRBD1 (5 bases). This CDR3 region has 14 residues. Germline lookup yields CDR1 MNHEY and CDR2 SVGAGI. V lost 2 bases and J lost 8, with 12 bases in between. The CDR3 sequence is CASSYGPGEEKLFF. The CDR3 bases are TGTGCCAGCAGTTACGGTCCGGGGGAGGAAAAACTGTTTTTT.

The V and J genes are TRBV28 and TRBJ1-2, with D tentatively TRBD1 (6 bases). Germline V lookup: CDR1 MDHEN, CDR2 SYDVKM. V was cut by 2 bases and J by 6 bases, with 16 bases left in between. CDR3 length: 15 residues. CDR3 amino acids: CASSLDLQGYDGYTF. DNA for the CDR3: TGTGCCAGCAGTTTAGACCTACAGGGTTACGATGGCTACACCTTC.

The J gene is TRBJ2-3, the V gene TRBV19; D call uncertain. V lost 2 bases and J lost 0, with 6 bases in between. Germline CDR1 LNHDA, CDR2 SQIVND (reference sequence). This CDR3 has 14 residues. The CDR3 nucleotides are TGTGCCAGTAGTATACTACAGAGCACAGATACGCAGTATTTT. The encoded protein is CASSILQSTDTQYF.

The chain carries TRBV4-3 and TRBJ2-7; TRBD2 aligns across 11 bases. V lost 4 bases, J lost 2 bases, and 7 bases stayed unmatched. The CDR3 length is 16 residues. CDR1 LGHNA and CDR2 YSLEER come from the germline V gene. The CDR3 reads CASSPDIAGGAYEQYF. CDR3 in DNA: TGCGCCAGCAGCCCAGATATAGCGGGAGGGGCCTACGAGCAGTACTTC.

The chain carries TRBV27 and TRBJ1-1, with D perhaps TRBD1 (5 bases). This CDR3 is built from 16 residues. V was trimmed by 2 bases and J by 1 base, leaving 14 bases between them. Per germline, CDR1 MNHEY and CDR2 SMNVEV (reference sequence). The DNA of the CDR3 is TGTGCCAGCAGTTTAGGGTGGGGGAGGGAGAACACTGAAGCTTTCTTT. The encoded protein is CASSLGWGRENTEAFF.

The chain carries TRBV7-3 and TRBJ1-1; no clear D. There are 14 residues in the CDR3. In germline, CDR1 is SGHTA, CDR2 FQGTGA. Between the trimmed V and J ends, which lost 2 bases and 4 bases, there was a span of 11 bases. This chain's CDR3 is CASSLPGIGTEAFF. The CDR3 nucleotides read TGTGCCAGCAGCTTACCGGGGATCGGCACTGAAGCTTTCTTT.

CDR3 nucleotide sequence: TGTGCCAGCAGTCTCCCCGGACAGGGGCGAACTAGCGGGAGGGCCCCTCTTTTGGCAGATACGCAGTATTTT. Translating gives CASSLPGQGRTSGRAPLLADTQYF. This chain uses TRBV28 with TRBJ2-3; TRBD2 aligns across 13 bases. The CDR3 contains 24 residues. Germline CDR1 MDHEN, CDR2 SYDVKM. V lost 5 bases and J lost 4; bases outside the gene matches: 30.

The gene calls are TRBV27 and TRBJ2-7; TRBD2 might be the D (6 bases). The CDR3 is 14 residues long. With 4 bases removed from V and 1 base from J, the gap between germline ends came to 11 bases. Germline assignment: CDR1 MNHEY and CDR2 SMNVEV (reference sequence). CDR3 bases: TGTGCCAGCAGTTCATCCCGGGAGTCCTACGAGCAGTACTTC. Translation gives CASSSSRESYEQYF.